This T cell receptor (gamma chain) was sequenced for a study of gamma-delta T cells after stem cell transplantation. There are a few counts of this clone. The TCRdb protein comes from a much larger clone and disagrees with this DNA's translation at residue 5, likely due to a read error; the protein given here is derived from the DNA. The CDR3 has 14 amino acids. Germline CDR1 and CDR2: VINAFY and YDVSNSKD. TCRdb re-identified clones in the RT-PCR reads via CATT. The table includes over 1,500 gamma-chain clones, approximately 2% detected once. The material sequenced was gamma-delta T cells. The sequence was obtained from a human donor. It is not recorded whose cells these are; they may come from a transplant donor. The chain is built from TRGV5 and TRGJ1 or TRGJ2. CDR3 protein: CATWGRLNYYKKLF. In DNA, the CDR3 is TGTGCCACCTGGGGCAGGCTGAATTATTATAAGAAACTCTTT.